The 13 T cell receptor beta chains below come from one sample, sequenced in a study of blood T cells in healthy people across ages. Sample-barcoded 5' priming and a J-beta primer mix drove a second PCR of about 7 to 11 cycles. TCRdb analysed the 5' RACE reads with MiXCR anew, one entry per CDR3 protein. The repertoire holds about 570,000 distinct CDR3 sequences, about 26% seen once, with approximately 18% in the top ten. Sequences were obtained from blood. The receptors shown here come from a woman between 65 and 79 years old in good health.

In its sample, this clonotype was seen a few times. The rearrangement uses TRBV4-2 and TRBJ2-6; weak D call: TRBD1 (6 bases). V lost 1 base and J 2 bases, leaving 21 bases between the germline ends. Germline V gene data show CDR1 as LGHNA and CDR2 as YNFKEQ. The CDR3 consists of 20 residues. DNA for the CDR3: TGTGCCAGCAGCCAAGGGGCTGGGGGCCAGGTAAGAGCTGGGGCCAACGTCCTGACTTTC. This gives the protein CASSQGAGGQVRAGANVLTF.

This chain joins TRBV7-2 and TRBJ2-7; the D is unclear. This CDR3 is built from 12 residues. In germline, CDR1 is SGHTA, CDR2 FQGNSA. V was cut by 2 bases and J by 6 bases, with 8 bases left in between. As DNA, the CDR3 is TGTGCCAGCAGCTTACGGGTTGGCGAGCAGTACTTC. It encodes CASSLRVGEQYF. Drawing the rest from reference TRBV7-2 and TRBJ2-7, the complete variable domain is GAGVSQSPSNKVTEKGKDVELRCDPISGHTALYWYRQSLGQGLEFLIYFQGNSAPDKSGLPSDRFSAERTGGSVSTLTIQRTQQEDSAVYLCASSLRVGEQYFGPGTRLTVT.

This clonotype turned up a few times. CDR3 amino acids: CSASPQGLAKNIQYF. CDR3 nucleotide sequence: TGCAGTGCTAGCCCTCAGGGACTAGCCAAAAACATTCAGTACTTC. The chain combines TRBV20-1 with TRBJ2-4, with D maybe TRBD2 (6 bases). Trimming pared 3 bases from V and 0 bases from J, leaving 12 bases between. CDR1 DFQATT and CDR2 SNEGSKA come from the germline V gene (reference sequence). This CDR3 contains 15 residues.

This clonotype occurred a few times. The rearrangement joins TRBV20-1 to TRBJ1-4; D not resolved. Germline V gene data show CDR1 as DFQATT and CDR2 as SNEGSKA (reference sequence). CDR3 size: 13 residues. The germline V and J ends were trimmed by 1 base and 7 bases, with 10 bases remaining between them. The CDR3 loop reads CSARGEGSEKLFF. In nucleotides, the CDR3 is TGCAGTGCTAGAGGGGAAGGGAGTGAAAAACTGTTTTTT.

The chain employs TRBV7-9 and TRBJ2-3, with TRBD2 as a possible D gene (5 bases). Germline CDR1 is SEHNR and CDR2 is FQNEAQ (reference sequence). The CDR3 spans 14 residues. Trimming removed 1 base at V and 6 bases at J, with 11 bases between. The CDR3 region has the DNA TGTGCCAGCAGCTTAGTTCCCCGCGGGGATACGCAGTATTTT. Its translation is CASSLVPRGDTQYF.

CDR3 bases: TGTGCCAGCAGCTTAACTCCCGGGGAGCTGTTTTTT. Protein product: CASSLTPGELFF. J is TRBJ2-2 and V is TRBV7-3; no clear D. The CDR3 runs 12 residues. Germline V CDR1 and CDR2: SGHTA, FQGTGA. V was clipped by 0 bases and J by 6 bases, with 2 bases between them.

V gene TRBV20-1 combines with J gene TRBJ1-4, with no clear D. CDR3 length equals 15 residues. CDR1 DFQATT and CDR2 SNEGSKA come from the germline V gene (reference sequence). V dropped 0 bases and J dropped 8 bases, with 16 bases sitting between them. The CDR3, as DNA: TGCAGTGCTAGAGATCGCCAGGCCCACGGGGAAAAACTGTTTTTT. Amino acid sequence: CSARDRQAHGEKLFF.

Turning to this clonotype: One end of the junction fails to match germline, which may point to a read error. The gene calls are TRBV2 and TRBJ2-1, with D perhaps TRBD1 or TRBD2 (5 bases each). Germline V gene data show CDR1 as SNHLY and CDR2 as FYNNEI. The CDR3 totals 14 residues. The CDR3 spells CVSRNGGDYNEQFF. In nucleotides, the CDR3 is TGTGTCAGCCGGAATGGGGGAGACTACAATGAGCAGTTCTTC.

The V call is TRBV15, the J call TRBJ2-5, with a possible D match to TRBD1 (7 bases). The V end lost 5 bases, the J end lost 6 bases, and 16 bases lay between the germline ends. Germline loops: CDR1 LNHNV, CDR2 YYDKDF (reference sequence). The CDR3 consists of 14 residues. For the CDR3, the DNA is TGTGCCACCAGCCGAGGACCAGGGGGGCAGACCCAGTACTTC. It yields the protein CATSRGPGGQTQYF.

This clonotype has a handful of counts. The chain recombines TRBV5-1 with TRBJ2-1, with 12 bases identical to TRBD2. V was clipped by 0 bases and J by 10 bases; unmatched bases: 8. The CDR3 spans 16 residues. Germline V gene data show CDR1 as SGHRS and CDR2 as YFSETQ. The CDR3 DNA reads TGCGCCAGCAGCTTGGCGACTAGCGGGGGCTACACGGAGCAGTTCTTC. Amino acids: CASSLATSGGYTEQFF. The complete variable domain, with remaining parts taken from reference TRBV5-1 and TRBJ2-1, reads KAGVTQTPRYLIKTRGQQVTLSCSPISGHRSVSWYQQTPGQGLQFLFEYFSETQRNKGNFPGRFSGRQFSNSRSEMNVSTLELGDSALYLCASSLATSGGYTEQFFGPGTRLTVL.

This clonotype occurred a few times. This chain links TRBV29-1 with TRBJ2-5; D perhaps matches TRBD2 (5 bases). The J call may be faulty, since TRBJ2-1 better matches the DNA end. The CDR3 contains 14 residues. From germline, CDR1 is SQVTM and CDR2 ANQGSEA. This chain's CDR3 is CSVAATGGYNEQFF. The DNA for the CDR3 is TGCAGCGTCGCCGCCACGGGCGGGTACAATGAGCAGTTCTTC.

The genes are TRBV10-3 and TRBJ1-2; no firm D call. Per germline, CDR1 ENHRY and CDR2 SYGVKD. The CDR3 has 11 amino acids. The ends were cut back, 9 bases at V and 5 bases at J, with 10 bases in the middle. CDR3 protein: CAIGVRYGYTF. The CDR3, as DNA: TGTGCCATTGGGGTGAGATATGGCTACACCTTC.

There are a few counts of this clonotype. The rearrangement links TRBV6-6 to TRBJ1-2; D unresolved. Germline lookup yields CDR1 MNHNY and CDR2 SVGAGI (reference sequence). This CDR3 has 12 amino acids. V lost 7 bases and J lost 0, with 6 bases in between. CDR3 sequence: CASTSANYGYTF. CDR3 DNA: TGTGCCAGCACCTCAGCTAACTATGGCTACACCTTC.